The source of this T cell receptor (beta chain) is a study of T-cell memory formation after mild COVID-19 (dated by TCRdb to about 2021). Notes on the research overall: Most TCR sequence clusters were specific to one of the two donors. In two donors, T-cell clones that expanded and contracted after mild COVID-19 were followed by sequencing TCRalpha and TCRbeta repertoires longitudinally. The cohort comprised two young, previously healthy adult volunteers, one female and one male. Results and caveats for the whole study, not just this receptor: Clones contracting from day 15 to 85 had balanced CD4/CD8 phenotypes, while a second wave expanding from day 15 to 37 was biased towards CD4+. Contracting CD4+ clones were found mainly in CM and EM memory subsets, while CD8+ clones were enriched in EMRA. SARS-CoV-2 specificity was not confirmed for the second-wave clones peaking on day 37. The detection of some responding clones in pre-infection memory suggests that pre-existing cross-reactive memory T cells joined the SARS-CoV-2 response. Only a couple of mild cases were covered in the study, and larger cohorts including severe cases with pre-infection samples were considered necessary.

Ficoll-Paque density gradient centrifugation was the method used to isolate PBMCs. About this clonotype itself: It has no known antigen specificity. No much larger clone exists at a distance of one base, and base qualities are not known.

Sequencer: Illumina NovaSeq 6000. Using 5'RACE with constant-segment primers, TCRalpha and TCRbeta cDNA libraries were constructed, with sample barcodes and unique molecular identifiers added in the process. RNA was extracted from every sample with Trizol reagent. Libraries were amplified in two PCR steps, with a second sample barcode and Illumina TruSeq adapters added in the second step. Sequencing of libraries was performed on an Illumina NovaSeq with 2 x 150 bp paired-end reads. The paper's data handling went like this. The reads were demultiplexed and collapsed into UMI-guided consensus sequences using migec v1.2.7. With mixcr v2.1.11, UMI consensuses were aligned to TRA and TRB V and J templates and assembled into clonotypes. A clonotype was counted as expanded or contracted only when both edgeR and NoisET called the clonotype significant, with the noise models trained on biological replicates. For edgeR calls, the cutoffs were a false discovery rate-adjusted p below 0.01 and a log2 fold-change threshold of 1. As an exploratory analysis of dynamics, max-normalized trajectories of the 1000 most abundant clonotypes were examined with PCA combined with hierarchical clustering. Separately sequenced CD4+ and CD8+ repertoires were used to assign the CD4 or CD8 phenotype of responding clones. TCRdb reprocessing: public reads trimmed at Q25 with fastp, clones called with MiXCR, in-frame beta chains kept. Duplicate CDR3 protein sequences are folded into a single record with the most common DNA and genes. TCRdb, rather than the study authors, made the V and J calls. This sample is represented by approximately 260,000 distinct CDR3 sequences; less than 20% of them were singletons. 3.5% to 4% of the sample lies in the top ten.

The source is a man between 18 and 29 years old who had mild COVID-19 (a few samples of this study predate the infection). The sample titles of this study are shuffled in the database, so cell type and time point are left out; the donor was told from shared clones. Specimen: PBMCs or a T cell subset sorted from them (not recorded which).

The CDR3: CASSAETRIDQPQHF. The sequenced DNA: TGTGCCAGCAGTGCGGAGACACGGATAGATCAGCCCCAGCATTTT. The chain was built from TRBV6-1 and TRBJ1-5; the D gene lacks a confident call. Taken from cysteine to phenylalanine, the CDR3 has 15 residues. Just CDR3 DNA is preserved here, 45 bases in frame from base 1. The germline V gene specifies MNHNS as CDR1 and SASEGT as CDR2. A distance of 15 bases separates the germline ends of V and J, which lose 4 bases and 5 bases respectively.